This TCR beta chain was observed in a study of blood T cell dynamics during melanoma immunotherapy. Study-level results: Unlike progressors, later disease-control patients had W3 repertoires gaining clonality or diversity.

Germline assignment: CDR1 LNHNV and CDR2 YYDKDF (reference sequence). This CDR3 contains 16 residues. The germline V and J ends were trimmed by 1 base and 3 bases, with 16 bases remaining between them. Libraries were prepared by immunoSEQ multiplex PCR; TCRdb keeps only in-frame clonotypes and omits some of them. The table shows a few thousand clones, with approximately 86% occurring only once. Sample time point: pre-treatment baseline. On this clone: Its antigen is as yet unknown.

The input for sequencing was blood, taken from a patient treated with checkpoint blockade. The chain is built from TRBV15 and TRBJ2-7, with a possible D match to TRBD2 (5 bases). The TCR sequence derives from a human donor with melanoma. DNA for the CDR3: TGTGCCACCAGCAGAGTTGGCGGATCGGGATTCTACGAGCAGTACTTC. Protein sequence: CATSRVGGSGFYEQYF.